These 14 T cell receptor beta chains were sequenced from one sample in a study of T cell repertoires in cytomegalovirus infection. TCRdb used MiXCR to reprocess the reads, holding one entry per CDR3 protein. The sample carries hundreds of thousands of distinct CDR3 sequences, 9.6% recorded once. Sequencing was performed on PBMCs. These receptor sequences come from a human donor in good health (CMV status not recorded). Some clones in this sample may be carry-over from other donors' samples.

The sample holds many counts of this clonotype. The CDR3 sequence: CASSLGDIEQFF. The CDR3 DNA is TGTGCCAGCAGCTTGGGGGACATTGAGCAGTTCTTC. The genes are TRBV5-4 and TRBJ2-1; maybe TRBD1 (6 bases). Trimming left V 0 bases short and J 9 bases short, with 7 bases between. The CDR3 totals 12 residues. Germline V gene data show CDR1 as SGHNT and CDR2 as YYREEE (reference sequence).

This clonotype was seen repeatedly, ten times or more. The V gene is TRBV29-1, the J gene TRBJ2-7; tentative D call: TRBD1 (5 bases). V was cut by 1 base and J by 3 bases, with 10 bases left in between. This CDR3 is 13 amino acids long. The germline gives CDR1 SQVTM, CDR2 ANQGSEA. This CDR3 reads CSVEGTRVYEQYF. The CDR3 region has the DNA TGCAGCGTTGAAGGGACAAGAGTCTACGAGCAGTACTTC.

The sample holds many counts of this clonotype. The chain combines TRBV6-2 or TRBV6-3 with TRBJ2-3, with unresolved D. The V end was cut by 2 bases, the J end by 2 bases, with 5 bases between. This CDR3 spans 13 amino acids. The germline V gene encodes CDR1 MNHEY and CDR2 SVGEGT. CDR3 nucleotide sequence: TGTGCCAGCAGTTACCACCCCACAGATACGCAGTATTTT. It encodes CASSYHPTDTQYF.

This clonotype was detected many times. This rearrangement joins TRBV5-4 to TRBJ1-3; 7 bases map to TRBD1. The V gene's germline CDR1 is SGHNT and CDR2 YYREEE (reference sequence). V trimming: 0 bases; J trimming: 6 bases; junction bases outside the gene matches: 6. This CDR3 contains 15 residues. The CDR3 protein is CASSLAGQRLNTIYF. The CDR3 DNA reads TGTGCCAGCAGCTTGGCGGGACAGCGACTAAACACCATATATTTT.

This clonotype was seen only a few times. The rearrangement joins TRBV20-1 to TRBJ2-2, with D tentatively TRBD2 (6 bases). CDR1 is DFQATT, CDR2 SNEGSKA, per germline (reference sequence). This CDR3 spans 11 amino acids. V was trimmed by 7 bases and J by 3 bases, leaving 6 bases between them. For the CDR3, the DNA is TGCAGTGGGGAGGACACCGGGGAGCTGTTTTTT. Translating it yields CSGEDTGELFF.

This clonotype was seen only a few times. The V call is TRBV11-2, the J call TRBJ2-2; D perhaps matches TRBD2 (5 bases). V shed 5 bases and J shed 1 base, with 11 bases lying between them. Germline V gene sequence: CDR1 SGHAT, CDR2 FQNNGV. This CDR3 contains 15 residues. CDR3: CASSRLRGNTGELFF. The CDR3, as DNA: TGTGCCAGCAGCCGGCTTCGGGGGAACACCGGGGAGCTGTTTTTT.

At least ten counts were recorded for this clonotype. This chain links TRBV6-6 with TRBJ1-2; tentatively, D is TRBD1 (6 bases). This CDR3 is built from 16 residues. V gave up 4 bases and J gave up 7 bases, with 22 bases separating them. Germline values: CDR1 MNHNY, CDR2 SVGAGI (reference sequence). In nucleotides, the CDR3 is TGTGCCAGCAGTTCAAACCTTGGGGGGGCTTATACTGGCTACACCTTC. This encodes CASSSNLGGAYTGYTF.

J is TRBJ1-1 and V is TRBV20-1; D gene ambiguous. Germline CDR1 reads DFQATT; CDR2 reads SNEGSKA (reference sequence). There are 14 residues in the CDR3. Trimming took 0 bases from V and 1 from J, leaving 9 bases between them. The CDR3 protein is CSARDGSGNTEAFF. Written as DNA, the CDR3 is TGCAGTGCTAGAGATGGCTCGGGGAACACTGAAGCTTTCTTT.

This clonotype was counted ten times or more. CDR3 sequence reads: CASSNSGSQETQYF. DNA for the CDR3: TGTGCCAGCTCAAATTCAGGGAGCCAAGAGACCCAGTACTTC. The chain combines TRBV18 with TRBJ2-5; the D call may be TRBD1 or TRBD2 (5 bases each). The CDR3 runs 14 residues. Between the trimmed V and J ends, which lost 5 bases and 1 base, there was a span of 11 bases. CDR1 KGHSH and CDR2 LQKENI come from the germline V gene.

This clonotype was observed many times. The J gene is TRBJ2-2, the V gene TRBV7-3; tentatively, D is TRBD1 (5 bases). The ends were cut back, 4 bases at V and 5 bases at J, with 8 bases in the middle. The CDR3 loop spans 13 amino acids. CDR1 is SGHTA, CDR2 FQGTGA, per germline. For the CDR3, the DNA is TGTGCCAGCAGCTCCTCAGGGACCGGGGAGCTGTTTTTT. This translates into CASSSSGTGELFF.

Details on this clonotype: This may be a read error: a much more frequent sequence differs by one nucleotide. The CDR3 does not end in the conserved phenylalanine or tryptophan, so this is likely a read error. The genes are TRBV5-1 and TRBJ2-3; D perhaps matches TRBD2 (6 bases). Germline CDR1 reads SGHRS; CDR2 reads YFSETQ. The CDR3 spans 15 residues. Trimming shortened V by 5 bases and J by 7 bases, and 20 bases separated the two germline ends. The CDR3 loop reads CASRGHGDSGYTQYY. The CDR3 DNA sequence: TGCGCCAGCAGAGGACATGGGGACTCCGGGTATACGCAGTATTAT.

This clonotype was counted ten times or more. The chain employs TRBV12-5 and TRBJ1-1; 9 bases align to TRBD1. The germline gives CDR1 LGHNT, CDR2 FRNRAP. The CDR3 runs to 15 residues. J gave up 1 base and V 5 bases, and 5 bases lay outside the gene matches. CDR3 nucleotide sequence: TGTGCTAGTGGTCTCCGACAGGGGGGGAACACTGAAGCTTTCTTT. This translates into CASGLRQGGNTEAFF.

In its sample, this clonotype was seen many times. The chain has TRBV7-2 and TRBJ1-2; 7 positions agree with TRBD1. V lost 1 base and J lost 4; bases outside the gene matches: 6. From germline, CDR1 is SGHTA and CDR2 FQGNSA. The CDR3 is 15 amino acids. CDR3 sequence: CASSLVPDRIYGYTF. In nucleotides, the CDR3 is TGTGCCAGCAGCTTAGTTCCGGACAGGATCTATGGCTACACCTTC. Supplemented by reference TRBV7-2 and TRBJ1-2, the full variable domain reads GAGVSQSPSNKVTEKGKDVELRCDPISGHTALYWYRQSLGQGLEFLIYFQGNSAPDKSGLPSDRFSAERTGGSVSTLTIQRTQQEDSAVYLCASSLVPDRIYGYTFGSGTRLTVV.

This clonotype has a count of ten or more. CDR3 DNA sequence: TGTGCCAGCATAGAGCGGGGATCGAACACTGAAGCTTTCTTT. The encoded protein is CASIERGSNTEAFF. The chain combines TRBV27 with TRBJ1-1; D unresolved. Germline CDR1 and CDR2: MNHEY and SMNVEV (reference sequence). CDR3 length: 14 amino acids. V was trimmed by 7 bases and J by 1 base, leaving 13 bases between them.